This T cell receptor beta chain was recorded in a study of blood T cell repertoires in COVID-19. Authors' methods: Reference gene primers were amplified, and this amplification served to estimate nucleated cell counts. The protocol was immunoSEQ multiplex PCR, while the TCRdb copy is restricted to in-frame clones and leaves out a portion. The V and J calls and the clone size are those of that table, but D and trimming were determined from the DNA. The sample shows about 270,000 clones, 75% to 95% of them seen only once. The CDR3 totals 17 residues. Germline-derived CDR1 and CDR2 are SGDLS and YYNGEE. Trimming cost V 0 bases and J 0 bases, with 13 bases left between them.

This sequence originates from a person in their late teens or twenties with COVID-19, enrolled during active disease. V and J are TRBV9 and TRBJ2-1; no firm D call. The sequenced material came from peripheral blood. The CDR3 DNA follows: TGTGCCAGCAGCGTAGTCGAGACTCCGAGCTCCTACAATGAGCAGTTCTTC. It specifies CASSVVETPSSYNEQFF. Drawing the rest from reference TRBV9 and TRBJ2-1, the complete variable domain is DSGVTQTPKHLITATGQRVTLRCSPRSGDLSVYWYQQSLDQGLQFLIQYYNGEERAKGNILERFSAQQFPDLHSELNLSSLELGDSALYFCASSVVETPSSYNEQFFGPGTRLTVL.